The present entry profiles one T cell receptor beta chain with its context. What it binds is not known. The timepoints at which blood was sampled were baseline, cycle 4 day 1, and cycle 7 day 1. Sequencing was performed with immunoSEQ multiplex PCR; in TCRdb, only in-frame clones are kept and a portion is missing. There are around 77,000 clones in the sample; over 75% occur only once, and roughly 0.62% lies in the top ten. The CDR3 contains 13 residues. Germline CDR1 is SGHTA and CDR2 is FQGNSA. V lost 4 bases and J lost 2, with 9 bases in between. The source of the sample is a study of OX40 agonist ivuxolimab in advanced cancers. Study-wide results and limits: Circulating CD4+ and CD8+ T cells showed clonal expansion by week 6 at 0.1 to 3.0 mg/kg. Researchers report that CD8+ T cells had, on average, more expanded clones than CD4+.

The chain combines TRBV7-2 with TRBJ2-7; no reliable D call. The specimen comprised CD4+ or CD8+ T cells sorted from blood, sampled in a trial of the OX40 agonist ivuxolimab. This clonotype was sampled from an adult with an advanced solid tumor such as melanoma, head and neck, liver or kidney cancer. The CDR3 reads CASSSSITYEQYF. The CDR3 DNA follows: TGTGCCAGCAGCTCGTCAATCACCTACGAGCAGTACTTC. The entire variable domain, with the rest obtained from reference TRBV7-2 and TRBJ2-7, is as follows: GAGVSQSPSNKVTEKGKDVELRCDPISGHTALYWYRQSLGQGLEFLIYFQGNSAPDKSGLPSDRFSAERTGGSVSTLTIQRTQQEDSAVYLCASSSSITYEQYFGPGTRLTVT.